Below, 26 T cell receptor beta chains from the same sample are listed, as sequenced in a study of T cell repertoires in cytomegalovirus infection. These receptors have no identified antigens. TCRdb fed the reads into MiXCR, producing one record per CDR3 protein. The data show around 78,000 distinct CDR3 sequences, with approximately 24% seen just once and approximately 48% held by the top ten. The sequences come from CD8+ T cells from cultured PBMCs, collected from culture after CMV antigen stimulation. The receptors come from a human donor in good health (CMV status not recorded). Some clones in this sample may be carry-over from other donors' samples.

This clonotype was detected only a few times. This chain uses TRBV19 with TRBJ2-1, with 8 nucleotides matching TRBD1. The CDR3 is made up of 15 amino acids. V lost 5 bases and J lost 7; bases outside the gene matches: 10. Germline CDR1 reads LNHDA; CDR2 reads SQIVND (reference sequence). The CDR3 DNA reads as TGTGCCAGTAGTCCAGACAGGGGTCTGGTTAATGAGCAGTTCTTC. Translated: CASSPDRGLVNEQFF.

This clonotype was detected a few times. The rearrangement links TRBV12-3 or TRBV12-4 to TRBJ1-5, with unresolved D. Trimming took off 5 bases at V and 0 bases at J, with 8 bases between the two ends. CDR3 length: 14 residues. Written as DNA, the CDR3 is TGTGCCAGCAGTGCTTCGTATAGCAATCAGCCCCAGCATTTT. This sequence encodes CASSASYSNQPQHF.

This clonotype was seen many times. V is TRBV7-8 and J is TRBJ2-7, with 7 positions matching TRBD1. V was pared by 0 bases and J by 5 bases, with 10 bases of the junction left unmatched. CDR1 SGHVS and CDR2 FQNEAQ come from the germline V gene. The CDR3 is made up of 16 amino acids. The chain's CDR3 is CASSLAWRTGPNEQYF. The CDR3 DNA is TGTGCCAGCAGCTTAGCCTGGAGGACAGGTCCCAACGAGCAGTACTTC.

This clonotype showed up just a few times. CDR3 coding DNA: TGTGCCAGCAGCTTGGACCGAGGCACTAATGAAAAACTGTTTTTT. Encoded protein: CASSLDRGTNEKLFF. The rearrangement links TRBV5-6 to TRBJ1-4; D is uncertain. Trimming shortened V by 0 bases and J by 2 bases, and 8 bases separated the two germline ends. Per the germline V gene, CDR1 is SGHDT and CDR2 is YYEEEE. The CDR3 consists of 15 residues. The whole variable domain, filled in from reference TRBV5-6 and TRBJ1-4, reads DAGVTQSPTHLIKTRGQQVTLRCSPKSGHDTVSWYQQALGQGPQFIFQYYEEEERQRGNFPDRFSGHQFPNYSSELNVNALLLGDSALYLCASSLDRGTNEKLFFGSGTQLSVL.

The chain carries TRBV4-3 and TRBJ2-2, with TRBD2 matching 7 bases. The CDR3 is made up of 14 amino acids. CDR1 and CDR2 (germline): LGHNA, YSLEER. Unmatched junction bases numbered 3, after V lost 5 bases and J lost 3 bases. The CDR3 region is CASSGRADTGELFF. For the CDR3, the DNA is TGCGCCAGCAGCGGGAGGGCCGACACCGGGGAGCTGTTTTTT.

V is TRBV6-6 and J is TRBJ2-1; 16 bases are a match to TRBD2. The CDR3 length is 14 residues. From germline, CDR1 is MNHNY and CDR2 SVGAGI (reference sequence). The V and J ends lost 5 bases and 10 bases, in that order; junction bases with no gene match: 2. In DNA, the CDR3 is TGTGCCAGCAGTACGGGACTAGCGGGGGGGGAGCAGTTCTTC. Its translation: CASSTGLAGGEQFF.

This clonotype showed up many times. The chain has TRBV4-3 and TRBJ2-7; D not resolved. Trimming removed 3 bases at V and 1 base at J, with 7 bases between. The length of the CDR3 is 13 residues. Germline CDR1 LGHNA, CDR2 YSLEER. The CDR3 region has the DNA TGCGCCAGCAGCCAGGGAAGGTCCTACGAGCAGTACTTC. This sequence encodes CASSQGRSYEQYF.

This clonotype was picked up a small number of times. J is TRBJ2-7 and V is TRBV7-3; 8 nucleotides match TRBD1. The trim removed 4 bases at V and 3 bases at J, leaving 2 bases unmatched. Germline loops: CDR1 SGHTA, CDR2 FQGTGA. The CDR3 runs to 13 residues. Here the CDR3 DNA reads TGTGCCAGCAGCTCGGGACAGGTCTACGAGCAGTACTTC. Translating gives CASSSGQVYEQYF.

On this clonotype itself: A clone one base away is much larger, so this may be a read error. This sequence joins TRBV4-3 and TRBJ1-1; TRBD1 aligns across 7 bases. The CDR3 runs 14 residues. The germline gives CDR1 LGHNA, CDR2 YSLEER. DNA for the CDR3: TGCGCCAACAGCCCGGGACAGCTGAACACTGAAGCTTTCTTT. Protein: CANSPGQLNTEAFF.

The CDR3 loop reads CSGAAAGVFRGNEQFF. The CDR3 region has the DNA TGCAGTGGAGCTGCAGCGGGAGTGTTTAGGGGCAATGAGCAGTTCTTC. The chain uses TRBV20-1 and TRBJ2-1, with 8 bases lining up with TRBD2. Trimming at V came to 7 bases and at J to 6 bases, leaving 17 bases not matched to a gene. The CDR3 runs to 16 residues. The germline V gene has CDR1 DFQATT and CDR2 SNEGSKA (reference sequence).

The J gene is TRBJ2-6, the V gene TRBV18; 12 bases line up with TRBD1. V dropped 0 bases and J dropped 4; count of bases not matched to a gene: 7. The germline V gene has CDR1 KGHSH and CDR2 LQKENI. The CDR3 runs to 19 residues. In DNA, the CDR3 is TGTGCCAGCTCACCACCCTTCCGGGACAGGGGGCGAGGGGCCAACGTCCTGACTTTC. This sequence encodes CASSPPFRDRGRGANVLTF. Drawing the rest from reference TRBV18 and TRBJ2-6, the complete variable domain is NAGVMQNPRHLVRRRGQEARLRCSPMKGHSHVYWYRQLPEEGLKFMVYLQKENIIDESGMPKERFSAEFPKEGPSILRIQQVVRGDSAAYFCASSPPFRDRGRGANVLTFGAGSRLTVL.

The table lists this clonotype with a few counts. This sequence joins TRBV19 and TRBJ1-3, with 8 bases matching TRBD1. CDR3 length: 16 amino acids. V was pared by 2 bases and J by 4 bases, with 7 bases of the junction left unmatched. The germline V gene has CDR1 LNHDA and CDR2 SQIVND (reference sequence). CDR3 protein: CASSITPTGEGNTIYF. CDR3 in DNA: TGTGCCAGTAGTATAACACCGACAGGGGAGGGAAACACCATATATTTT.

This clonotype appeared many times. This rearrangement joins TRBV6-1 to TRBJ1-2; 7 bases align to TRBD1. V trimming: 6 bases; J trimming: 4 bases; junction bases outside the gene matches: 5. Germline CDR1 MNHNS, CDR2 SASEGT. The CDR3 contains 13 residues. This chain's CDR3 is CASRGDSSYGYTF. The CDR3 coding sequence is TGTGCCAGCAGGGGGGACAGCAGCTATGGCTACACCTTC.

The rearrangement uses TRBV4-1 and TRBJ1-6; a weak D match, TRBD1 (6 bases). The germline V gene encodes CDR1 MGHRA and CDR2 YSYEKL. The CDR3 length is 13 residues. The ends were cut back, 0 bases at V and 10 bases at J, with 7 bases in the middle. The CDR3 sequence: CASSQERGSPLHF. The CDR3 nucleotides read TGCGCCAGCAGCCAAGAGAGGGGGTCACCCCTCCACTTT.

In its sample, this clonotype was seen a few times. V gene TRBV19 combines with J gene TRBJ1-5, with a tentative D call TRBD1 (6 bases). Germline CDR1 is LNHDA and CDR2 is SQIVND (reference sequence). The CDR3 contains 15 residues. Trimming left V 4 bases short and J 7 bases short, with 17 bases between. CDR3 protein: CASSRHRDVTQPQHF. CDR3 nucleotides: TGTGCCAGTAGTAGGCACAGGGATGTCACGCAGCCCCAGCATTTT.

Remarks on this clonotype: An end of the junction differs from the germline gene, which may be a read error. The chain recombines TRBV12-5 with TRBJ2-7; the D gene is possibly TRBD1 (6 bases). The CDR3 contains 13 residues. CDR1 LGHNT and CDR2 FRNRAP come from the germline V gene. CDR3 DNA: TGTGCTTGTGGTCAATATCAGGGGACCGAGCAGTACTTC. Translated: CACGQYQGTEQYF.

At least ten counts were recorded for this clonotype. The CDR3 spells CASSFLAGTSYEQYF. The CDR3 DNA sequence: TGTGCCAGCAGCTTTCTAGCGGGGACCTCCTACGAGCAGTACTTC. The chain is built from TRBV11-2 and TRBJ2-7; 9 bases are shared with TRBD2. This CDR3 region has 15 residues. The J segment lost 0 bases and the V segment lost 3 bases, leaving 3 bases of the junction unmatched. Germline values: CDR1 SGHAT, CDR2 FQNNGV. Supplemented by reference TRBV11-2 and TRBJ2-7, the full variable domain reads EAGVAQSPRYKIIEKRQSVAFWCNPISGHATLYWYQQILGQGPKLLIQFQNNGVVDDSQLPKDRFSAERLKGVDSTLKIQPAKLEDSAVYLCASSFLAGTSYEQYFGPGTRLTVT.

This clonotype was seen many times. The chain uses TRBV6-2 or TRBV6-3 and TRBJ1-5; 7 bases match TRBD1. The CDR3 is made up of 15 amino acids. V lost 4 bases, J lost 6 bases, and 9 bases stayed unmatched. Germline V gene sequence: CDR1 MNHEY, CDR2 SVGEGT. For the CDR3, the DNA is TGTGCCAGCAGTTTTCGACAGGGTGTGGGTCAGCCCCAGCATTTT. This sequence encodes CASSFRQGVGQPQHF.

The V and J genes are TRBV6-6 and TRBJ2-7; no definite D call. The CDR3 contains 12 residues. Trimming shortened V by 2 bases and J by 5 bases, and 7 bases separated the two germline ends. CDR1 is MNHNY and CDR2 is SVGAGI in the germline V gene (reference sequence). Here the CDR3 reads CASSYRANEQYF. In nucleotides, the CDR3 is TGTGCCAGCAGTTACAGAGCAAACGAGCAGTACTTC.

This clonotype showed up many times. The chain recombines TRBV7-6 with TRBJ1-2; D is undetermined. V was trimmed by 5 bases and J by 4 bases, leaving 14 bases between them. Germline CDR1 and CDR2: SGHVS and FNYEAQ. This CDR3 comprises 14 residues. CDR3 amino acids: CASSPSGTAYGYTF. The CDR3 DNA reads TGTGCCAGCAGCCCCTCCGGAACAGCCTATGGCTACACCTTC.

The chain is built from TRBV3-1 and TRBJ2-3; D not resolved. The CDR3 has 16 amino acids. V gave up 1 base and J gave up 2 bases, with 13 bases separating them. Germline V lookup: CDR1 LGHDT, CDR2 YNNKEL (reference sequence). The CDR3 DNA reads as TGTGCCAGCAGCCAAGGAACAACTCGAGCCACAGATACGCAGTATTTT. Its translation is CASSQGTTRATDTQYF.

This clonotype was recorded many times. The chain joins TRBV7-2 to TRBJ2-3; 11 nucleotides agree with TRBD2. Germline trimming cut 3 bases from V and 0 bases from J; bases unmatched to any gene: 8. Germline V gene sequence: CDR1 SGHTA, CDR2 FQGNSA. The CDR3 runs to 18 residues. CDR3: CASSFTLRTSGSTDTQYF. The CDR3 DNA sequence: TGTGCCAGCAGCTTTACCTTGCGGACTAGCGGGAGCACAGATACGCAGTATTTT. Filled out from reference TRBV7-2 and TRBJ2-3, the complete variable domain reads GAGVSQSPSNKVTEKGKDVELRCDPISGHTALYWYRQSLGQGLEFLIYFQGNSAPDKSGLPSDRFSAERTGGSVSTLTIQRTQQEDSAVYLCASSFTLRTSGSTDTQYFGPGTRLTVL.

This rearrangement joins TRBV9 to TRBJ2-5; TRBD2 aligns across 9 bases. CDR1 is SGDLS, CDR2 YYNGEE, per germline. CDR3 length: 15 amino acids. V was clipped by 2 bases and J by 5 bases; unmatched bases: 7. CDR3 in DNA: TGTGCCAGCAGCGTGGCTAGCGGGATGGGTGAGACCCAGTACTTC. It is translated as CASSVASGMGETQYF. Full variable domain (outside the CDR3, taken from reference TRBV9 and TRBJ2-5): DSGVTQTPKHLITATGQRVTLRCSPRSGDLSVYWYQQSLDQGLQFLIQYYNGEERAKGNILERFSAQQFPDLHSELNLSSLELGDSALYFCASSVASGMGETQYFGPGTRLLVL.

This clonotype was observed a handful of times. The genes are TRBV27 and TRBJ1-2; D is perhaps TRBD1 (6 bases). Germline loops: CDR1 MNHEY, CDR2 SMNVEV (reference sequence). The CDR3 has 13 amino acids. Trimming shortened V by 7 bases and J by 10 bases, and 19 bases separated the two germline ends. The CDR3 sequence is CASTGTGLAYYTF. CDR3 DNA sequence: TGTGCCAGCACCGGAACAGGGTTGGCTTACTACACCTTC.

This clonotype was counted a few times. This chain uses TRBV4-3 with TRBJ2-3; 10 bases are a match to TRBD1. The V gene end was trimmed by 3 bases and the J gene end by 0 bases; junction bases not matched to a gene: 12. The CDR3 spans 19 residues. Germline lookup yields CDR1 LGHNA and CDR2 YSLEER. This CDR3 is CASSHEQPPGQGSTDTQYF. CDR3 nucleotides: TGCGCCAGCAGCCACGAACAACCCCCGGGACAGGGGAGCACAGATACGCAGTATTTT.

This clonotype was observed a handful of times. The V gene is TRBV7-9, the J gene TRBJ2-7, with TRBD2 matching over 13 bases. The CDR3 spans 14 residues. The germline V gene has CDR1 SEHNR and CDR2 FQNEAQ (reference sequence). Unmatched junction bases numbered 3, after V lost 6 bases and J lost 4 bases. CDR3 DNA: TGTGCCAGCAGGGGACTAGCGGGGCCATACGAGCAGTACTTC. It yields the protein CASRGLAGPYEQYF.